The clone carrying this TCR beta chain was observed a few times. A multiplex PCR was run with 60 Vbeta primers and 13 Jbeta primers. Method: immunoSEQ multiplex PCR; TCRdb's copy keeps in-frame clones and lacks some. Of 80,000 to 100,000 clones in the sample, more than 50% were seen once. This entry is derived from a study of cytomegalovirus exposure and HLA in healthy donors. The wider study: An earlier analysis found under 130 million unique TCR beta sequences from about 179 million T cells.

The ends were cut back, 5 bases at V and 3 bases at J, with 16 bases in the middle. Germline-derived CDR1 and CDR2 are SGHTS and YDEGEE. The CDR3 contains 15 residues. The chain joins TRBV5-8 to TRBJ2-3; possibly TRBD1 for D (6 bases). This receptor was obtained from a woman aged 40 to 50 in good health and CMV-seropositive. Sample: PBMCs. The CDR3 spells CASSFQQGLTDTQYF. For the CDR3, the DNA is TGTGCCAGCAGTTTCCAACAGGGCCTAACAGATACGCAGTATTTT.